The 32 T cell receptor beta chains below were found in one sample sequenced in a study of response to subunit inactivated influenza vaccine. From the RT-PCR reads, TCRdb called clonotypes with MiXCR, one entry per CDR3 protein. The repertoire has about 520,000 distinct CDR3 sequences, under 8.5% of them found once; the top ten carry around 13%. The sequencing used PBMCs from blood, collected 23 months after vaccination. All receptors derive from a man in his fifties or sixties who received an inactivated influenza vaccine.

In its sample, this clonotype was seen many times. The chain has TRBV9 and TRBJ2-3, with a possible D match to TRBD1 (5 bases). The V end was cut by 2 bases, the J end by 5 bases, with 9 bases between. From germline, CDR1 is SGDLS and CDR2 YYNGEE. The length of the CDR3 is 13 residues. In DNA, the CDR3 is TGTGCCAGCAGCGTTTTTAGGGGAGATACGCAGTATTTT. Protein product: CASSVFRGDTQYF.

The chain couples TRBV4-1 to TRBJ1-6; TRBD1 is a possible D gene (6 bases). This CDR3 region has 15 residues. The V and J ends lost 4 bases and 2 bases respectively, with 9 bases between them. Germline CDR1 reads MGHRA; CDR2 reads YSYEKL. CDR3 residues: CASSPTGAYNSPLHF. The CDR3 coding sequence is TGCGCCAGCAGCCCGACAGGAGCCTATAATTCACCCCTCCACTTT.

There are many counts of this clonotype. This chain links TRBV20-1 with TRBJ1-2; 8 bases fit TRBD1. Germline V CDR1 and CDR2: DFQATT, SNEGSKA (reference sequence). The trim removed 6 bases at V and 4 bases at J, leaving 7 bases unmatched. This CDR3 comprises 13 residues. The chain's CDR3 is CSATDRGSYGYTF. In DNA form, the CDR3 reads TGCAGTGCGACCGACAGGGGATCCTATGGCTACACCTTC.

V and J are TRBV4-2 and TRBJ2-2; 9 nucleotides match TRBD2. Germline V gives CDR1 LGHNA, CDR2 YNFKEQ. The CDR3 extends over 16 amino acids. Trimming at V came to 1 base and at J to 7 bases, leaving 7 bases not matched to a gene. The CDR3 sequence is CASSQVAGGPVGELFF. Written as DNA, the CDR3 is TGTGCCAGCAGCCAAGTTGCGGGAGGGCCGGTCGGGGAGCTGTTTTTT.

This clonotype was counted many times. The chain is built from TRBV6-5 and TRBJ1-3; 7 bases agree with TRBD1. The CDR3 has 15 amino acids. Germline V gene data show CDR1 as MNHEY and CDR2 as SVGAGI. Trimming removed 2 bases from V and 5 bases from J; junction bases left unmatched: 6. The CDR3 protein is CASSYAGTERNTIYF. CDR3 in DNA: TGTGCCAGCAGTTACGCCGGGACAGAAAGAAACACCATATATTTT.

This clonotype was observed a few times. The chain links TRBV6-2 or TRBV6-3 to TRBJ2-3, with TRBD2 identical over 8 bases. The germline gives CDR1 MNHEY, CDR2 SVGEGT. The CDR3 loop spans 16 amino acids. Germline trimming cut 6 bases from V and 2 bases from J; bases unmatched to any gene: 10. This CDR3 reads CASRRSGGYATDTQYF. The CDR3 DNA reads TGTGCCAGCAGGAGAAGCGGGGGTTACGCCACAGATACGCAGTATTTT.

This clonotype was detected many times. The chain links TRBV11-2 to TRBJ2-7, with a tentative D call TRBD1 (5 bases). This CDR3 has 13 amino acids. Per germline, CDR1 SGHAT and CDR2 FQNNGV. Trimming cost V 0 bases and J 5 bases, with 8 bases left between them. CDR3 DNA sequence: TGTGCCAGCAGCTTAGAAAGGACAAACGAGCAGTACTTC. Translated, it gives CASSLERTNEQYF.

The J gene is TRBJ2-7, the V gene TRBV7-9; D remains unclear. This CDR3 region has 13 residues. CDR1 is SEHNR, CDR2 FQNEAQ, per germline (reference sequence). V lost 5 bases and J lost 3, with 11 bases in between. Here the CDR3 DNA reads TGTGCCAGCAGCCCCCGCTCGGACTACGAGCAGTACTTC. Its translation: CASSPRSDYEQYF.

In its sample, this clonotype was seen a few times. V gene TRBV10-3 combines with J gene TRBJ2-1; 12 nucleotides line up with TRBD2. The CDR3 totals 14 residues. V gave up 11 bases and J gave up 6 bases; unmatched junction bases: 8. Germline loops: CDR1 ENHRY, CDR2 SYGVKD. The DNA for the CDR3 is TGTGCCGTCTGGACTAGCGGGAAAACCAATGAGCAGTTCTTC. As protein: CAVWTSGKTNEQFF.

This clonotype has only a few counts. The V gene is TRBV7-9, the J gene TRBJ2-1, with D hard to call. The CDR3 spans 13 residues. V gave up 1 base and J gave up 8 bases, with 9 bases separating them. Per germline, CDR1 SEHNR and CDR2 FQNEAQ (reference sequence). The DNA of the CDR3 is TGTGCCAGCAGCTTAGACGCCCAGCATGAGCAGTTCTTC. Its protein product is CASSLDAQHEQFF.

This sequence joins TRBV20-1 and TRBJ2-7, with 8 bases that match TRBD2. Germline-derived CDR1 and CDR2 are DFQATT and SNEGSKA (reference sequence). The CDR3 sequence is 14 residues long. V gave up 6 bases and J gave up 4 bases; unmatched junction bases: 11. The CDR3: CSAGGLAWPYEQYF. The CDR3 DNA follows: TGCAGTGCCGGAGGACTAGCTTGGCCTTACGAGCAGTACTTC.

The chain links TRBV11-2 to TRBJ2-2; D may be TRBD1 (6 bases). Germline CDR1 SGHAT, CDR2 FQNNGV. V was trimmed by 5 bases and J by 4 bases, leaving 14 bases between them. There are 15 residues in the CDR3. The CDR3 region is CASSRQGSRTGELFF. The CDR3 nucleotides read TGTGCCAGCAGCCGGCAGGGGAGTCGCACCGGGGAGCTGTTTTTT.

A few counts support this clonotype. The chain recombines TRBV6-1 with TRBJ1-1; TRBD1 matches 7 bases. Germline CDR1 MNHNS, CDR2 SASEGT. CDR3 length equals 14 residues. Germline trimming cut 6 bases from V and 6 bases from J; bases unmatched to any gene: 10. CDR3 protein: CASSDREPDPEAFF. CDR3 DNA: TGTGCCAGCAGCGACAGGGAACCTGACCCTGAAGCTTTCTTT.

The rearrangement uses TRBV4-1 and TRBJ1-6; a possible D gene is TRBD1 (6 bases). This CDR3 has 15 amino acids. The germline V gene has CDR1 MGHRA and CDR2 YSYEKL. V was shortened by 2 bases and J by 11 bases, with 16 bases between the two germline ends. The CDR3 reads CASSQPTQGQTPLHF. The CDR3 DNA is TGCGCCAGCAGCCAACCTACGCAGGGGCAGACACCCCTCCACTTT.

The chain carries TRBV5-1 and TRBJ2-2; TRBD2 matches 14 bases. The germline V gene has CDR1 SGHRS and CDR2 YFSETQ. Losses at the gene ends were 4 bases for V and 6 bases for J; bases not matched to a gene: 8. There are 17 residues in the CDR3. The CDR3 spells CASSRLAGGPAAGELFF. CDR3 bases: TGCGCCAGCAGCCGACTAGCGGGGGGGCCCGCCGCCGGGGAGCTGTTTTTT.

The table lists this clonotype with many counts. The genes are TRBV14 and TRBJ2-1; D might be TRBD1 or TRBD2, each matching 5 bases. V lost 2 bases, J lost 5 bases, and 16 bases lay in between. CDR1 and CDR2 (germline): SGHDN, FVKESK. The CDR3 is made up of 16 amino acids. The CDR3 reads CASSQFEGPPNNEQFF. CDR3 bases: TGTGCCAGCAGCCAATTTGAGGGGCCCCCCAACAATGAGCAGTTCTTC.

For this clonotype: As the CDR3 is not closed by the conserved phenylalanine or tryptophan, this likely results from a read error. The CDR3 sequence is CAWSVRISGTDTQYS. CDR3 nucleotide sequence: TGTGCCTGGAGTGTACGGATTAGCGGCACAGATACGCAGTATTCT. This chain connects TRBV30 to TRBJ2-3, with D perhaps TRBD2 (5 bases). Trimming pared 0 bases from V and 1 base from J, leaving 11 bases between. Per the germline V gene, CDR1 is GTSNPN and CDR2 is SVGIG (reference sequence). The CDR3 covers 15 residues.

There are a few counts of this clonotype. The rearrangement links TRBV6-5 to TRBJ2-7; 7 bases are a match to TRBD2. V shed 6 bases, J shed 2 bases, and the junction held 7 bases outside the gene matches. From germline, CDR1 is MNHEY and CDR2 SVGAGI. The CDR3 has 14 residues. The CDR3 DNA follows: TGTGCCAGCAGGTACCGGGACTACGCCTACGAGCAGTACTTC. Protein product: CASRYRDYAYEQYF.

The chain is built from TRBV20-1 and TRBJ1-1; D is unresolved. This CDR3 has 14 residues. The germline V and J ends were trimmed by 6 bases and 4 bases, with 18 bases remaining between them. The germline V gene has CDR1 DFQATT and CDR2 SNEGSKA (reference sequence). The CDR3 spells CSANPLEVSTEAFF. CDR3 nucleotides: TGCAGTGCCAATCCTTTGGAGGTGAGCACTGAAGCTTTCTTT.

The chain joins TRBV3-1 to TRBJ1-2; TRBD1 matches 12 bases. This CDR3 region has 16 residues. CDR1 and CDR2 from the germline V gene are LGHDT and YNNKEL (reference sequence). V shed 4 bases and J 4 bases; nucleotides not matched to a gene: 7. CDR3 in amino acids: CASSRGTGGVGYGYTF. CDR3 sequence (DNA): TGTGCCAGCAGCCGGGGGACAGGGGGCGTTGGCTATGGCTACACCTTC. Based on the CDR3 plus reference TRBV3-1 and TRBJ1-2, the full variable domain is DTAVSQTPKYLVTQMGNDKSIKCEQNLGHDTMYWYKQDSKKFLKIMFSYNNKELIINETVPNRFSPKSPDKAHLNLHINSLELGDSAVYFCASSRGTGGVGYGYTFGSGTRLTVV.

This clonotype was detected many times. The chain couples TRBV5-1 to TRBJ2-1; 11 nucleotides align to TRBD1. This CDR3 has 15 residues. The V and J ends lost 0 bases and 6 bases, in that order; junction bases with no gene match: 2. Germline loops: CDR1 SGHRS, CDR2 YFSETQ. The CDR3 sequence is CASSLGTGGFNEQFF. CDR3 nucleotides: TGCGCCAGCAGCTTGGGGACAGGGGGCTTCAATGAGCAGTTCTTC.

This clonotype was observed many times. The chain has TRBV29-1 and TRBJ2-7; D gene ambiguous. Germline-derived CDR1 and CDR2 are SQVTM and ANQGSEA. This CDR3 region has 12 residues. V dropped 2 bases and J dropped 7 bases, with 12 bases sitting between them. The CDR3 reads CSVEKAGGEQYF. CDR3 DNA: TGCAGCGTTGAAAAAGCTGGTGGGGAGCAGTACTTC.

In this sample, this clonotype turned up many times. The chain uses TRBV29-1 and TRBJ1-5; TRBD1 might be the D (6 bases). V dropped 5 bases and J dropped 2 bases, with 7 bases sitting between them. CDR3 length: 12 residues. Germline V gene data show CDR1 as SQVTM and CDR2 as ANQGSEA. For the CDR3, the DNA is TGCAGCGTTAGACAGGGCAATCAGCCCCAGCATTTT. Residues: CSVRQGNQPQHF.

This clonotype was seen at least ten times. This rearrangement joins TRBV7-2 to TRBJ2-2; TRBD1 is a possible D gene (5 bases). The CDR3 has 16 residues. The germline V and J ends were trimmed by 3 bases and 0 bases, with 11 bases remaining between them. CDR1 and CDR2 from the germline V gene are SGHTA and FQGNSA. The CDR3 DNA follows: TGTGCCAGCAGCTTCCTGTTCAGGGCGAACACCGGGGAGCTGTTTTTT. It codes for CASSFLFRANTGELFF.

This clonotype came up a few times. Here the CDR3 DNA reads TGCGCCAGCAGTCGGGACAGAGTGACCCAGTACTTC. This translates into CASSRDRVTQYF. The V call is TRBV5-1, the J call TRBJ2-5; 7 bases match TRBD1. V shed 5 bases, J shed 7 bases, and the junction held 5 bases outside the gene matches. The CDR3 consists of 12 residues. Germline V gives CDR1 SGHRS, CDR2 YFSETQ.

This clonotype occurred a few times. The chain recombines TRBV5-5 with TRBJ1-2; a possible D gene is TRBD1 (5 bases). The CDR3 runs 16 residues. Germline V gene data show CDR1 as SGHKS and CDR2 as YYEKEE (reference sequence). The V gene lost 4 bases and the J gene lost 2 bases, with 18 bases spanning the gap. DNA of the CDR3: TGTGCCAGCAGCCCCGTCGGGGCAAATCCGAACTATGGCTACACCTTC. Translation: CASSPVGANPNYGYTF.

There are a few counts of this clonotype. V usage is TRBV2 and J usage is TRBJ1-2, with D maybe TRBD1 (6 bases). Trimming pared 4 bases from V and 6 bases from J, leaving 12 bases between. The length of the CDR3 is 13 residues. Germline values: CDR1 SNHLY, CDR2 FYNNEI. As DNA, the CDR3 is TGTGCCAGCAGTGTGTTGCAGGGGAATGGCTACACCTTC. Its protein is CASSVLQGNGYTF.

This clonotype was observed a handful of times. This chain links TRBV29-1 with TRBJ2-2, with unresolved D. The V end lost 4 bases, the J end lost 0 bases, and 9 bases lay between the germline ends. The germline V gene has CDR1 SQVTM and CDR2 ANQGSEA. There are 14 residues in the CDR3. CDR3 sequence reads: CSVGRTANTGELFF. In DNA, the CDR3 is TGCAGCGTTGGCCGTACAGCGAACACCGGGGAGCTGTTTTTT.

The chain links TRBV10-3 to TRBJ2-2; TRBD1 or TRBD2 may be the D gene (5 bases each). The V gene lost 6 bases and the J gene lost 3 bases, with 8 bases spanning the gap. Germline loops: CDR1 ENHRY, CDR2 SYGVKD. The CDR3 is 13 residues long. CDR3 residues: CAISRGYTGELFF. CDR3 DNA: TGTGCCATCAGCCGGGGCTACACCGGGGAGCTGTTTTTT.

This clonotype was seen only a few times. The V and J genes are TRBV27 and TRBJ2-7, with TRBD1 identical over 9 bases. The junction had 7 bases not matched to a gene; V was cut back by 1 base and J by 3 bases. Germline assignment: CDR1 MNHEY and CDR2 SMNVEV (reference sequence). The CDR3 runs to 16 residues. The CDR3 reads CASSLLRDRVDYEQYF. The CDR3 DNA is TGTGCCAGCAGTTTATTGCGGGACAGGGTTGACTACGAGCAGTACTTC.

Remarks on this clonotype: A read error is possible here, since a much larger clone lies one base away. J is TRBJ1-3 and V is TRBV12-3 or TRBV12-4; no definite D call. This CDR3 is built from 15 residues. V lost 5 bases to trimming and J lost 8 bases, with 19 bases between them. The DNA of the CDR3 is TGTGCCAGCAGTCTCCCACGTGGATCGGGATACACCATATATTTT. It encodes CASSLPRGSGYTIYF.

The chain employs TRBV20-1 and TRBJ2-2, with a weak D call TRBD1 (5 bases). V was pared by 1 base and J by 3 bases, with 9 bases between. Germline lookup yields CDR1 DFQATT and CDR2 SNEGSKA (reference sequence). The CDR3 has 14 amino acids. CDR3: CSARVPRDTGELFF. Written as DNA, the CDR3 is TGCAGTGCTAGAGTCCCCAGGGACACCGGGGAGCTGTTTTTT.